The 7 T cell receptor beta chains below come from one sample, sequenced in a study of PD-L1 blockade in urothelial cancer. Time point of the sample: pretreatment peripheral blood. The data were produced by immunoSEQ multiplex PCR, yet TCRdb's version contains in-frame clones alone and is incomplete. The sample includes tens of thousands of clones, around 87% of them seen just once. Material: PBMCs, obtained around atezolizumab (anti-PD-L1) treatment. These receptors were collected from a man in his fifties or sixties with urothelial cancer.

The genes are TRBV7-2 and TRBJ2-2; 15 nucleotides align to TRBD2. The germline V gene encodes CDR1 SGHTA and CDR2 FQGNSA. This CDR3 has 16 amino acids. J was trimmed by 1 base and V by 9 bases; bases with no gene match: 3. In nucleotides, the CDR3 is TGTGCCAGTCGGACTAGCGGGGGGGGGAACACCGGGGAGCTGTTTTTT. This translates into CASRTSGGGNTGELFF.

The chain uses TRBV14 and TRBJ2-2; possible D gene TRBD1, 6 bases. The CDR3 totals 15 residues. Trimming removed 3 bases from V and 4 bases from J, with 12 bases in between. Germline-derived CDR1 and CDR2 are SGHDN and FVKESK. The CDR3 region has the DNA TGTGCCAGCAGCCACCGGGACATCTTCACCGGGGAGCTGTTTTTT. It is translated as CASSHRDIFTGELFF. The entire variable domain, with the rest obtained from reference TRBV14 and TRBJ2-2, is as follows: EAGVTQFPSHSVIEKGQTVTLRCDPISGHDNLYWYRRVMGKEIKFLLHFVKESKQDESGMPNNRFLAERTGGTYSTLKVQPAELEDSGVYFCASSHRDIFTGELFFGEGSRLTVL.

The chain joins TRBV5-1 to TRBJ1-2, with TRBD1 matching 8 bases. Trimming cost V 4 bases and J 5 bases; bases outside gene matches: 7. Germline loops: CDR1 SGHRS, CDR2 YFSETQ. The CDR3 has 14 amino acids. The CDR3 loop reads CASSTTTGVYGYTF. CDR3 sequence (DNA): TGCGCCAGCAGCACCACGACAGGGGTTTATGGCTACACCTTC.

V gene TRBV28 combines with J gene TRBJ2-1; the D gene is possibly TRBD2 (6 bases). CDR3 size: 14 residues. Germline assignment: CDR1 MDHEN and CDR2 SYDVKM. Trimming took off 2 bases at V and 4 bases at J, with 9 bases between the two ends. CDR3 nucleotides: TGTGCCAGCAGTTTAAAGGCGGGATACAATGAGCAGTTCTTC. This sequence encodes CASSLKAGYNEQFF.

V gene TRBV7-9 combines with J gene TRBJ1-2, with no clear D. This CDR3 region has 14 residues. Trimming stripped 2 bases from V and 4 bases from J, with 11 bases between. Germline V gives CDR1 SEHNR, CDR2 FQNEAQ (reference sequence). In DNA form, the CDR3 reads TGTGCCAGCAGCTTATCCAACAGTCTCTATGGCTACACCTTC. Protein product: CASSLSNSLYGYTF. The variable domain in full, completed from reference TRBV7-9 and TRBJ1-2, reads DTGVSQNPRHKITKRGQNVTFRCDPISEHNRLYWYRQTLGQGPEFLTYFQNEAQLEKSRLLSDRFSAERPKGSFSTLEIQRTEQGDSAMYLCASSLSNSLYGYTFGSGTRLTVV.

The CDR3 nucleotides are TGTGCCAGCAGCCCCGCGAGGGGGCCCGCAATGGGGGCACTCTCCTACGAGCAGTACTTC. Amino acid sequence: CASSPARGPAMGALSYEQYF. The chain uses TRBV11-3 and TRBJ2-7; 7 bases align to TRBD1. Germline CDR1 SGHNT, CDR2 YENEEA. The CDR3 length is 20 residues. Trimming removed 5 bases from V and 0 bases from J; junction bases left unmatched: 22.

This sequence joins TRBV10-2 and TRBJ1-4, with a weak D call TRBD1 (5 bases). The V and J ends lost 3 bases and 17 bases respectively, with 19 bases between them. The germline gives CDR1 WSHSY, CDR2 SAAADI. The CDR3 is made up of 13 amino acids. The CDR3 DNA sequence: TGCGCCAGCAGTGACTCGGGGAGGACTGACAGTTTTTTT. It is translated as CASSDSGRTDSFF.